A selection of T cell receptor beta chains follows, all from one sample in a study of blood T cell repertoires in COVID-19. Assay used: immunoSEQ multiplex PCR; TCRdb lists only in-frame clones, some missing. The sample records about 120,000 clones, 65% to 90% being singletons. The sequenced material came from peripheral blood. These receptors all come from a man of 80 years or more with active or convalescent COVID-19. CDR3s include the opening cysteine and the closing phenylalanine or tryptophan. A D gene is named only where the DNA matches it firmly. Some rows mark clone size as missing; the rest say once, few, many or name a class of expanded clone.

TRBJ2-7	14	TRBD1	-	TRBV18	CASSPPTGMSEQYF	TGTGCCAGCTCACCACCGACAGGGATGAGCGAGCAGTACTTC
TRBJ2-3	16	TRBD1	-	TRBV9	CASSEYGQASTDTQYF	TGTGCCAGCAGCGAGTACGGACAGGCTAGCACAGATACGCAGTATTTT
TRBJ1-1	14	-	once	TRBV5-1	CASSSRSRYTEAFF	TGCGCCAGCAGCTCGAGGAGCCGGTACACTGAAGCTTTCTTT
TRBJ1-4	14	-	-	TRBV7-2	CASSRTRTNEKLFF	TGTGCCAGCAGCCGGACAAGGACTAATGAAAAACTGTTTTTT
TRBJ1-4	15	-	-	TRBV3-1/TRBV3-2	CASSQQSLGGEKLFF	TGTGCCAGCAGCCAACAATCGCTGGGGGGTGAAAAACTGTTTTTT
TRBJ2-3	15	TRBD2	-	TRBV10-3	CAISEGTSGTDTQYF	TGTGCCATCAGTGAAGGGACTAGCGGAACAGATACGCAGTATTTT
TRBJ2-5	17	TRBD2	-	TRBV4-2	CASSQASSGGPGETQYF	TGTGCCAGCAGCCAAGCTTCTAGCGGGGGACCAGGAGAGACCCAGTACTTC
TRBJ1-2	16	-	-	TRBV5-4	CASSSVTQINNYGYTF	TGTGCCAGCAGCTCCGTAACACAGATAAACAACTATGGCTACACCTTC
TRBJ1-5	16	-	-	TRBV11-1	CASSTHTGYQGQPQHF	TGTGCCAGCAGCACCCATACAGGGTATCAAGGTCAGCCCCAGCATTTT
TRBJ1-2	14	TRBD1	-	TRBV24-1	CATSDWQGGDGYTF	TGTGCCACCAGTGATTGGCAGGGGGGCGATGGCTACACCTTC
TRBJ1-5	15	-	few	TRBV2	CASRWGGNSNQPQHF	TGTGCCTCCAGGTGGGGAGGGAATAGCAATCAGCCCCAGCATTTT
TRBJ2-1	16	-	-	TRBV4-3	CASSQAGLDLGGEQFF	TGCGCCAGCAGCCAAGCAGGTCTAGACCTCGGAGGTGAGCAGTTCTTC
TRBJ2-1	18	TRBD2	once	TRBV7-2	CASSLRLAGAGSYNEQFF	TGTGCCAGCAGCTTACGACTAGCGGGAGCCGGCTCCTACAATGAGCAGTTCTTC
TRBJ1-1	15	-	-	TRBV28	CASSLGGALNTEAFF	TGTGCCAGCAGTTTAGGGGGGGCCCTGAACACTGAAGCTTTCTTT
TRBJ2-7	18	TRBD1	-	TRBV6-1	CASSEALSRTGVIYEQYF	TGTGCCAGCAGTGAAGCGCTTTCCAGGACAGGGGTTATATACGAGCAGTACTTC
TRBJ1-1	13	-	once	TRBV7-9	CASSLVGDGEAFF	TGTGCCAGCAGCTTAGTTGGGGATGGGGAGGCTTTCTTT
TRBJ2-7	15	TRBD1	-	TRBV28	CASRAPGQGTYEQYF	TGTGCCAGCAGGGCACCGGGACAGGGTACCTACGAGCAGTACTTC
TRBJ2-2	14	TRBD1	-	TRBV6-5	CASTWTGGTGELFF	TGTGCCAGCACGTGGACAGGCGGCACCGGGGAGCTGTTTTTT
TRBJ1-6	16	TRBD1	-	TRBV3-1/TRBV3-2	CASSQFQDRVNSPLHF	TGTGCCAGCAGCCAATTCCAGGACAGGGTTAATTCACCCCTCCACTTT
TRBJ1-6	13	-	-	TRBV7-9	CASSLVVNSPLHF	TGTGCCAGCAGCTTAGTAGTCAATTCACCCCTCCACTTT
TRBJ1-6	15	-	-	TRBV14	CASSQERVGNSPLHF	TGTGCCAGCAGCCAAGAGCGGGTAGGGAATTCACCCCTCCACTTT
TRBJ2-1	15	TRBD1	-	TRBV25-1	CASSGRTGMNNEQFF	TGTGCCAGCAGTGGACGGACAGGGATGAACAATGAGCAGTTCTTC
TRBJ1-6	15	-	-	TRBV7-2	CASSLEKSGRSPLHF	TGTGCCAGCAGCTTAGAGAAATCAGGGCGATCACCCCTCCACTTT
TRBJ2-3	16	TRBD2	once	TRBV2	CASTRRRTSGGDTQYF	TGTGCCAGCACCCGGCGGCGGACTAGCGGGGGGGATACGCAGTATTTT